The clone carrying this T cell receptor beta chain was seen more than once but under ten times. The antigen is undetermined. The TCR beta profiling, which covered VDJ combination and CDR3 sequence, was carried out using genomic DNA as the template. TCRdb analysed the reads with MiXCR anew, one entry per CDR3 protein. This sample carries 150,000 to 200,000 distinct CDR3 sequences, approximately 44% of them seen once, and the ten largest clones take 1.1%. This specimen belongs to a study of CD8+CD57+ T cells in acquired aplastic anemia. Study in general: An average of about 3.2 ug of DNA was obtained from sorted CD4+ and CD8+ cells. Regarding the study as a whole: Sharing between patients and controls was observed for twenty-nine CD8+ CDR3 sequences.

The CDR3 length is 19 residues. J gave up 0 bases and V 0 bases, and 10 bases lay outside the gene matches. CDR1 and CDR2 (germline): MNHEY, SVGAGI. This receptor was obtained from a human donor in good health. The sequencing sample was made of sorted CD4+, CD8+, or CD8+CD57+ T cells (not recorded which) from PBMCs. The genes are TRBV6-5 and TRBJ2-2, with TRBD2 identical over 7 bases. CDR3 loop: CASSYSGAEAGPNTGELFF. In DNA form, the CDR3 reads TGTGCCAGCAGTTACTCAGGGGCGGAAGCGGGACCGAACACCGGGGAGCTGTTTTTT.